The clone carrying this T cell receptor beta chain was observed once. This specimen comes from a study of blood T cell repertoires in COVID-19. Study background: Whether acute or convalescent, the COVID-19 samples came from the United States, Italy and Spain. Nucleic acid was either cDNA or gDNA, and it came from T cells, B-cell-depleted T cells, or PBMCs.

How the authors handled the data: Amplification with reference gene primers provided the estimates of nucleated cell counts. Profiled with immunoSEQ multiplex PCR; TCRdb holds only in-frame clones, not every one. Clone size and the V and J calls come from that table; the DNA yielded D and trimming. The table shows about 210,000 clones, with approximately 80% occurring only once. Per the germline V gene, CDR1 is SNHLY and CDR2 is FYNNEI. V gave up 5 bases and J gave up 1 base, with 11 bases separating them. This CDR3 spans 14 amino acids. Assignments of participants to cohorts depended upon their own reported clinical history.

The receptor was isolated from a woman aged 45-59 years with acute COVID-19. The sequencing sample was made of PBMCs or T cells enriched from blood (not recorded which). This chain uses TRBV2 with TRBJ1-1; TRBD1 is a possible D gene (5 bases). In DNA form, the CDR3 reads TGTGCCAGCAGTTTCACAGGAACGAACACTGAAGCTTTCTTT. It is translated as CASSFTGTNTEAFF.